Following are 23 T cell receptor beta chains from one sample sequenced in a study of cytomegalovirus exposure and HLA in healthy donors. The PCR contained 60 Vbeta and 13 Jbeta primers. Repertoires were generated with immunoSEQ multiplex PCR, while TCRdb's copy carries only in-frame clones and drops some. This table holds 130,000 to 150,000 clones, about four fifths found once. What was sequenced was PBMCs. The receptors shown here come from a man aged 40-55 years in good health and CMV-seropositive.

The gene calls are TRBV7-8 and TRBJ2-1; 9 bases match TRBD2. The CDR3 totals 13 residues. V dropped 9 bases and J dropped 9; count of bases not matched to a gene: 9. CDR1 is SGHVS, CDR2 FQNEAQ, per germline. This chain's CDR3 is CASSGSNAGEQFF. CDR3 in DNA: TGTGCCAGTAGCGGGAGTAATGCCGGTGAGCAGTTCTTC. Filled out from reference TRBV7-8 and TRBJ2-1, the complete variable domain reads GAGVSQSPRYKVAKRGQDVALRCDPISGHVSLFWYQQALGQGPEFLTYFQNEAQLDKSGLPSDRFFAERPEGSVSTLKIQRTQQEDSAVYLCASSGSNAGEQFFGPGTRLTVL.

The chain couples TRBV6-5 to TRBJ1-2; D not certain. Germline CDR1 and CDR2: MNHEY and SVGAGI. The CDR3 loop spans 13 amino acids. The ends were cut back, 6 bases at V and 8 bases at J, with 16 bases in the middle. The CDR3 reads CASSPAERRGYTF. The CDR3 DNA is TGTGCCAGCAGCCCGGCTGAACGGAGGGGCTACACCTTC.

The CDR3 bases are TGTGCCGTCCCCGGACAGGGGCAATATGGCTACACCTTC. Its translation is CAVPGQGQYGYTF. V and J are TRBV6-1 and TRBJ1-2, with TRBD1 identical over 9 bases. J was trimmed by 5 bases and V by 11 bases; bases with no gene match: 9. CDR3 length: 13 amino acids. Germline-derived CDR1 and CDR2 are MNHNS and SASEGT.

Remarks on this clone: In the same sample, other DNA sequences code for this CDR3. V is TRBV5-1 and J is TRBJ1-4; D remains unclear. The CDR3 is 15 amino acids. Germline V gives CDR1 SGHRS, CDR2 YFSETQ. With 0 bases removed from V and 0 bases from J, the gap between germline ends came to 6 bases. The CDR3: CASSLDGATNEKLFF. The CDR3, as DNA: TGCGCCAGCAGCTTGGACGGGGCAACTAATGAAAAACTGTTTTTT.

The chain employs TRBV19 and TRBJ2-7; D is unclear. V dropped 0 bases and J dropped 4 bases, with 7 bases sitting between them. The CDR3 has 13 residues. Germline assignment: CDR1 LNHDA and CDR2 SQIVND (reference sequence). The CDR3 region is CASSIEHLYEQYF. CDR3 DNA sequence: TGTGCCAGTAGTATAGAACACCTTTACGAGCAGTACTTC.

CDR3 region: CASSDQGAWGNTIYF. CDR3 DNA: TGTGCCAGCAGTGACCAGGGGGCATGGGGAAACACCATATATTTT. The V call is TRBV6-1, the J call TRBJ1-3; TRBD1 agrees at 8 bases. V lost 3 bases, J lost 4 bases, and 5 bases stayed unmatched. CDR1 MNHNS and CDR2 SASEGT come from the germline V gene. This CDR3 has 15 amino acids.

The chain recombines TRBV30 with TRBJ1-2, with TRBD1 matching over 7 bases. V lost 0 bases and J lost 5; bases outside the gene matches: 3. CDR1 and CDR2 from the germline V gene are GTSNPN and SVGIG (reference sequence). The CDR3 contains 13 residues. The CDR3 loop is CAWSVTGLYGYTF. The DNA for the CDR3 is TGTGCCTGGAGTGTGACAGGGTTATATGGCTACACCTTC.

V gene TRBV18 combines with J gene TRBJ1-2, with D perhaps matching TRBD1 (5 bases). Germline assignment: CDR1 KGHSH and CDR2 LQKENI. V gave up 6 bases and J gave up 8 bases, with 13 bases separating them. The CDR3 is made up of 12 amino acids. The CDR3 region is CASSLDSNGYTF. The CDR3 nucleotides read TGTGCCAGCTCCCTTGACAGTAACGGCTACACCTTC.

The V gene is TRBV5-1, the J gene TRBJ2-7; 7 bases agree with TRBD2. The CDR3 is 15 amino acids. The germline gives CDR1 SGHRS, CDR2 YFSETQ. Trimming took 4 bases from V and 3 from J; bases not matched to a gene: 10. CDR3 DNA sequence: TGCGCCAGCAGCGATTCCTGGGGAGGGTTCTACGAGCAGTACTTC. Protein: CASSDSWGGFYEQYF.

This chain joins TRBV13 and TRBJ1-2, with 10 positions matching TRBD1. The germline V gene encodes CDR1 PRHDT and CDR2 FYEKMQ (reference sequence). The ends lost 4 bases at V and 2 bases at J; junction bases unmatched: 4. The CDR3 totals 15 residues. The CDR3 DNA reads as TGTGCCAGCAGCTCTATGGGACAGGGGAACTATGGCTACACCTTC. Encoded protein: CASSSMGQGNYGYTF.

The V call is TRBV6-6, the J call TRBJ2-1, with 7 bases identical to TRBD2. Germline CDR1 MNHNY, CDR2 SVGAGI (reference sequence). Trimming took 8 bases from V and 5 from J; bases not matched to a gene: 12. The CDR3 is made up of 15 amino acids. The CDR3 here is CASGWFGLDNNEQFF. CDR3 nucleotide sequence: TGTGCCAGCGGGTGGTTCGGACTAGATAACAATGAGCAGTTCTTC.

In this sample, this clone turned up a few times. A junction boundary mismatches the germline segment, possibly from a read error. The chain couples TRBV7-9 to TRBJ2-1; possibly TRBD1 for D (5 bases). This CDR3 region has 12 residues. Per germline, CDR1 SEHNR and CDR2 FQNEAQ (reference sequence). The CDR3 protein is CSSSLVGLEQFF. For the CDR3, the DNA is TGTTCCAGCAGCTTAGTGGGGCTTGAGCAGTTCTTC. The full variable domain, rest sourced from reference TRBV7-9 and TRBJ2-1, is DTGVSQNPRHKITKRGQNVTFRCDPISEHNRLYWYRQTLGQGPEFLTYFQNEAQLEKSRLLSDRFSAERPKGSFSTLEIQRTEQGDSAMYLCSSSLVGLEQFFGPGTRLTVL.

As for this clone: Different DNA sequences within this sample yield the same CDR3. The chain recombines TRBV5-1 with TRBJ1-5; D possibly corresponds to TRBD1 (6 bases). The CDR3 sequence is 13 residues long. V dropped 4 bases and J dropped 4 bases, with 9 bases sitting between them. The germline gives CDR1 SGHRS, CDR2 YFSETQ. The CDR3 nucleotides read TGCGCCAGCAGCCTCGGACAGAATCAGCCCCAGCATTTT. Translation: CASSLGQNQPQHF.

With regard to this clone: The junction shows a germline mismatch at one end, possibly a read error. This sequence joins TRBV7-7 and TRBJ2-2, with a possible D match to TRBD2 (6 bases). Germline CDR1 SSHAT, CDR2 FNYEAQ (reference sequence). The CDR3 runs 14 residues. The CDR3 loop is CASSLTRYTGELFF. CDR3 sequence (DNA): TGTGCTAGCAGCCTGACTAGATACACCGGGGAGCTGTTTTTT.

The CDR3 DNA reads TGTGCCAGCAGCTCCCTAACAGGGGTGTGGACTGAAGCTTTCTTT. Translated, it gives CASSSLTGVWTEAFF. J is TRBJ1-1 and V is TRBV7-8, with TRBD1 matching 7 bases. Per the germline V gene, CDR1 is SGHVS and CDR2 is FQNEAQ. This CDR3 is built from 15 residues. Trimming took 4 bases from V and 5 from J; bases not matched to a gene: 10.

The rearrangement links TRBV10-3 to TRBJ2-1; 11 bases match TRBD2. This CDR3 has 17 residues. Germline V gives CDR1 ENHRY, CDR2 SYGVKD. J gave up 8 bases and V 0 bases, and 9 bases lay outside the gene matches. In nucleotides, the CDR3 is TGTGCCATCAGTGAGTCACATCCGGGACTAGCGGTCCATGAGCAGTTCTTC. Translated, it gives CAISESHPGLAVHEQFF.

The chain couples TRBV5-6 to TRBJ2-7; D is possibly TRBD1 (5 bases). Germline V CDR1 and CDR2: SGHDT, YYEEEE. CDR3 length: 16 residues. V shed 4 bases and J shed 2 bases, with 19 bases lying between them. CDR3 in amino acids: CASSPDTTAHTYEQYF. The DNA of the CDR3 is TGTGCCAGCAGCCCAGACACGACAGCCCACACCTACGAGCAGTACTTC.

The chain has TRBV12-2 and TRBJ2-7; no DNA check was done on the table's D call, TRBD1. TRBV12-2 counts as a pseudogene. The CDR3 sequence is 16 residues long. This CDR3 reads CASRFDTVPSFYEQYF. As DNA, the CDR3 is TGTGCAAGTCGCTTCGACACGGTTCCCTCCTTTTACGAGCAGTACTTC.

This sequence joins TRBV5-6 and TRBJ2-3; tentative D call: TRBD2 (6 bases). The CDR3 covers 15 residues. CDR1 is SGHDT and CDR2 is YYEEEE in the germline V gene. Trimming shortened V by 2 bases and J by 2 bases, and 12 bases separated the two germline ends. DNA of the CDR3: TGTGCCAGCAGCTTTCTAGCGCGAGACACAGATACGCAGTATTTT. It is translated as CASSFLARDTDTQYF.

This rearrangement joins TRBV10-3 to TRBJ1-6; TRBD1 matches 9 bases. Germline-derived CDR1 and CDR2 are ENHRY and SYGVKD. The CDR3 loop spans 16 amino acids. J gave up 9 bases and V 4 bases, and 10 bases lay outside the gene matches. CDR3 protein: CAISGTGVRTLSPLHF. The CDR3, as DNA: TGTGCCATCAGTGGGACAGGGGTTCGGACGCTTTCACCCCTCCACTTT.

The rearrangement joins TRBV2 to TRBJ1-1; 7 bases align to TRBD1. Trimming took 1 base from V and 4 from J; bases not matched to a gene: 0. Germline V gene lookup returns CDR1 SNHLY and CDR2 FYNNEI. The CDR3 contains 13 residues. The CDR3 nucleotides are TGTGCCAGCAGTGAAGAGGGGGCCACTGAAGCTTTCTTT. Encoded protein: CASSEEGATEAFF.

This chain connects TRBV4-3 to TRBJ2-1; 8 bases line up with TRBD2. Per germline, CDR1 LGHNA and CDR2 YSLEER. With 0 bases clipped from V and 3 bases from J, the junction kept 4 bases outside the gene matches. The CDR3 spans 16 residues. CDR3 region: CASSQEGLGDYNEQFF. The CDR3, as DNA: TGCGCCAGCAGCCAAGAGGGACTAGGAGACTACAATGAGCAGTTCTTC.

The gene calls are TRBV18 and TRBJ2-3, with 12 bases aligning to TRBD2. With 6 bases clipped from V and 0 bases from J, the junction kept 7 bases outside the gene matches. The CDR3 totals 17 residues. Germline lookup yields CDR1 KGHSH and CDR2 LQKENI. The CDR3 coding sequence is TGTGCCAGCTCTCCTTGGACTAGCGGGGATAGCACAGATACGCAGTATTTT. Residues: CASSPWTSGDSTDTQYF.